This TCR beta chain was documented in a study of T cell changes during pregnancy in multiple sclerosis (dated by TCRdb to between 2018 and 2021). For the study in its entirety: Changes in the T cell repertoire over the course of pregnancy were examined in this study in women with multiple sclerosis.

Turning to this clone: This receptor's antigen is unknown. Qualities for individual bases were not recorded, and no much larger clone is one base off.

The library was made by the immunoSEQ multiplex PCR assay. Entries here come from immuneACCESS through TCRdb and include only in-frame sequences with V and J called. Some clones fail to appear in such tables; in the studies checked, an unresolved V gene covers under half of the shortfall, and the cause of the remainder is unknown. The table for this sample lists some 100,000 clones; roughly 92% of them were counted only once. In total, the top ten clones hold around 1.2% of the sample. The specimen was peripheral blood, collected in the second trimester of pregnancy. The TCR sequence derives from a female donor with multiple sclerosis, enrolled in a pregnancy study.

The nucleotides read TGTGCCAGCTCACCAACCCCCGGCAGGGGAGAGCCCCAGCATTTT. The resulting protein is CASSPTPGRGEPQHF. The chain uses TRBV18 and TRBJ1-5; a tentative D call is TRBD1 (6 bases match). The CDR3 numbers 15 residues from cysteine through phenylalanine. CDR3 DNA only is kept here, 45 bases in frame from base 1. The trim is 2 bases for V and 8 bases for J, with a gap of 16 bases between the germline ends. CDR1 KGHSH and CDR2 LQKENI were looked up in the germline V gene.